This T cell receptor (beta chain) was sequenced for a study of blood T cell repertoires in COVID-19. Study-wide context: COVID-19 samples from acute and convalescent phases originated in the United States, Italy and Spain. PBMCs, B-cell-depleted T cells, or T cells provided the cDNA or gDNA that made up the material.

Germline CDR1 KGHSH, CDR2 LQKENI. The V segment lost 3 bases and the J segment 2 bases; nucleotides outside the gene matches: 10. The CDR3 is 17 amino acids. Repertoires were generated with immunoSEQ multiplex PCR, while TCRdb's copy carries only in-frame clones and drops some. The profile shows approximately 280,000 clones, approximately 91% of them singletons. The sample consisted of peripheral blood. The chain combines TRBV18 with TRBJ1-3; 7 nucleotides line up with TRBD1. The source is a man aged 18 to 29 with active or convalescent COVID-19. CDR3 nucleotide sequence: TGTGCCAGCTCACCTACTACACAGGGGCTAACTGGAAACACCATATATTTT. Amino acid sequence: CASSPTTQGLTGNTIYF.